Following are 28 T cell receptor beta chains from one sample sequenced in a study of neoadjuvant anti-PD-1 for oral cavity cancer. Clones were sequenced by immunoSEQ multiplex PCR, and TCRdb holds only the in-frame ones, with some missing. The top ten clones hold approximately 2.9% of a sample with roughly 14,000 clones, around 74% of them seen once. The sample's time point: after neoadjuvant nivolumab, at surgical resection. Specimen: PBMCs, collected after nivolumab (anti-PD-1) treatment. The receptors were sampled from a person between 40 and 85 years old with oral cavity squamous cell carcinoma.

The table lists this clone with a few counts. The V gene is TRBV2, the J gene TRBJ1-2, with TRBD1 matching 7 bases. Trimming at V came to 3 bases and at J to 6 bases, leaving 1 base not matched to a gene. CDR1 is SNHLY, CDR2 FYNNEI, per germline. This CDR3 has 12 residues. This CDR3 is CASSEDRNGYTF. The CDR3 bases are TGTGCCAGCAGTGAGGACAGGAATGGCTACACCTTC.

The CDR3 is CASSYTSGGKLFF. The CDR3 DNA is TGTGCCAGCAGTTACACCTCCGGAGGAAAACTGTTTTTT. The chain joins TRBV6-5 to TRBJ1-4, with no clear D. The CDR3 loop spans 13 amino acids. V was pared by 2 bases and J by 10 bases, with 11 bases between. Germline CDR1 and CDR2: MNHEY and SVGAGI.

This chain uses TRBV2 with TRBJ1-4; perhaps TRBD1 as D (5 bases). The germline V and J ends were trimmed by 6 bases and 1 base, with 15 bases remaining between them. This CDR3 spans 16 amino acids. The germline V gene encodes CDR1 SNHLY and CDR2 FYNNEI. The CDR3 is CASSQRGAGTNEKLFF. Here the CDR3 DNA reads TGTGCCAGCAGCCAGAGAGGGGCTGGAACTAATGAAAAACTGTTTTTT.

Only a few counts were recorded for this clone. V is TRBV4-2 and J is TRBJ1-2, with TRBD1 identical over 8 bases. Germline V gives CDR1 LGHNA, CDR2 YNFKEQ. The CDR3 extends over 15 amino acids. The trim removed 0 bases at V and 2 bases at J, leaving 2 bases unmatched. The CDR3 loop is CASSQDTGGNYGYTF. CDR3 bases: TGTGCCAGCAGCCAAGATACAGGGGGAAACTATGGCTACACCTTC.

There are a few counts of this clone. V and J are TRBV14 and TRBJ1-1; a possible D gene is TRBD1 (5 bases). The CDR3 contains 14 residues. Germline lookup yields CDR1 SGHDN and CDR2 FVKESK. V lost 0 bases and J lost 7, with 12 bases in between. This CDR3 reads CASSQDWGFNEAFF. In DNA, the CDR3 is TGTGCCAGCAGCCAAGATTGGGGGTTTAATGAAGCTTTCTTT. Supplemented by reference TRBV14 and TRBJ1-1, the full variable domain reads EAGVTQFPSHSVIEKGQTVTLRCDPISGHDNLYWYRRVMGKEIKFLLHFVKESKQDESGMPNNRFLAERTGGTYSTLKVQPAELEDSGVYFCASSQDWGFNEAFFGQGTRLTVV.

CDR3 in amino acids: CASSLVGGLYEQYF. The DNA for the CDR3 is TGCGCCAGCAGCTTGGTTGGGGGACTCTACGAGCAGTACTTC. V is TRBV5-1 and J is TRBJ2-7; possibly TRBD2 for D (6 bases). Germline V gives CDR1 SGHRS, CDR2 YFSETQ. This CDR3 has 14 residues. Trimming removed 0 bases from V and 3 bases from J, with 10 bases in between.

CDR3 in DNA: TGTGCCAGTAGGAGGGACACAGATACGCAGTATTTT. This translates into CASRRDTDTQYF. The chain combines TRBV19 with TRBJ2-3, with a tentative D call TRBD2 (5 bases). Trimming removed 6 bases from V and 2 bases from J, with 6 bases in between. This CDR3 contains 12 residues. Per the germline V gene, CDR1 is LNHDA and CDR2 is SQIVND (reference sequence).

V usage is TRBV2 and J usage is TRBJ1-1, with D possibly matching TRBD1 (5 bases). This CDR3 is built from 15 residues. Germline CDR1 reads SNHLY; CDR2 reads FYNNEI. V shed 1 base and J shed 5 bases, with 14 bases lying between them. CDR3 coding DNA: TGTGCCAGCAGTGAAGATATCTTGCCAGGGACTGAAGCTTTCTTT. Amino acid sequence: CASSEDILPGTEAFF.

The sample holds a few counts of this clone. The rearrangement links TRBV29-1 to TRBJ1-1; a possible D gene is TRBD1 (5 bases). CDR1 is SQVTM and CDR2 is ANQGSEA in the germline V gene. Trimming took off 5 bases at V and 2 bases at J, with 9 bases between the two ends. The CDR3 consists of 12 residues. The CDR3 loop reads CSVPGLNTEAFF. The CDR3 DNA follows: TGCAGCGTTCCAGGGTTAAACACTGAAGCTTTCTTT.

The J gene is TRBJ2-7, the V gene TRBV6-5, with 11 bases that match TRBD2. Looked up from germline, CDR1 is MNHEY and CDR2 is SVGAGI. The V gene end was trimmed by 6 bases and the J gene end by 7 bases; junction bases not matched to a gene: 8. This CDR3 has 14 amino acids. CDR3 in amino acids: CASRSSGRPREQYF. The CDR3 nucleotides are TGTGCCAGCAGGTCTAGCGGGAGGCCCCGAGAGCAGTACTTC.

This clone was found once. The chain uses TRBV5-1 and TRBJ2-3; possible D gene TRBD2, 7 bases. Trimming cost V 1 base and J 3 bases, with 18 bases left between them. This CDR3 is 17 amino acids long. CDR1 is SGHRS, CDR2 YFSETQ, per germline. CDR3 coding DNA: TGCGCCAGCAGCTTGTCGGGGGGCGGCTGGTCTACAGATACGCAGTATTTT. It yields the protein CASSLSGGGWSTDTQYF.

This clone was counted once. CDR3 region: CASSWWSLEDTIYF. The CDR3 coding sequence is TGTGCCAGCAGCTGGTGGTCCTTGGAGGACACCATATATTTT. This chain connects TRBV11-2 to TRBJ1-3, with no clear D. CDR3 length equals 14 residues. Germline CDR1 is SGHAT and CDR2 is FQNNGV. V dropped 4 bases and J dropped 8 bases, with 15 bases sitting between them.

The J gene is TRBJ2-1, the V gene TRBV4-2; D might be TRBD2 (6 bases). The CDR3 is 16 amino acids. V gave up 1 base and J gave up 4 bases, with 14 bases separating them. The germline V gene encodes CDR1 LGHNA and CDR2 YNFKEQ. The CDR3 here is CASSQGLGQTYNEQFF. The CDR3 DNA sequence: TGTGCCAGCAGCCAAGGACTAGGCCAAACTTACAATGAGCAGTTCTTC.

This clone was recorded a few times. This sequence joins TRBV2 and TRBJ1-1, with D perhaps matching TRBD1 (5 bases). The CDR3 spans 15 residues. V lost 10 bases and J lost 0, with 18 bases in between. Germline values: CDR1 SNHLY, CDR2 FYNNEI. The CDR3 here is CAKETGTAVNTEAFF. The CDR3 DNA is TGTGCCAAAGAGACCGGGACGGCAGTGAACACTGAAGCTTTCTTT. The whole variable domain, remainder taken from reference TRBV2 and TRBJ1-1, is EPEVTQTPSHQVTQMGQEVILRCVPISNHLYFYWYRQILGQKVEFLVSFYNNEISEKSEIFDDQFSVERPDGSNFTLKIRSTKLEDSAMYFCAKETGTAVNTEAFFGQGTRLTVV.

The rearrangement links TRBV20-1 to TRBJ1-1; D is unclear. V was clipped by 5 bases and J by 7 bases, with 11 bases between them. This CDR3 has 11 amino acids. CDR1 and CDR2 (germline): DFQATT, SNEGSKA (reference sequence). The CDR3 DNA is TGCAGTGCTGGGTCGACAAGTGAAGCTTTCTTT. It is translated as CSAGSTSEAFF.

About this clone: At one of its ends the junction is not consistent with the germline gene, which may arise from a read error. This rearrangement joins TRBV6-5 to TRBJ2-2; 7 nucleotides match TRBD2. In germline, CDR1 is MNHEY, CDR2 SVGAGI. The CDR3 extends over 14 amino acids. The CDR3 nucleotides read TGTGCCGGCAGTTACGGGACTACAATCAGTGAGCTGTTTTTT. Protein: CAGSYGTTISELFF.

The V call is TRBV7-2, the J call TRBJ1-5, with D maybe TRBD1 (6 bases). From germline, CDR1 is SGHTA and CDR2 FQGNSA. V lost 5 bases, J lost 6 bases, and 11 bases lay in between. This CDR3 region has 13 residues. The CDR3 DNA follows: TGTGCCAGCAGCCCAAGGGGGGGTCAGCCCCAGCATTTT. This encodes CASSPRGGQPQHF.

The chain recombines TRBV6-5 with TRBJ1-2; D is undetermined. This CDR3 contains 14 residues. The germline gives CDR1 MNHEY, CDR2 SVGAGI. The ends were cut back, 4 bases at V and 6 bases at J, with 15 bases in the middle. CDR3 amino acids: CASSSVPTGDGYTF. DNA of the CDR3: TGTGCCAGCAGTTCAGTACCTACCGGGGATGGCTACACCTTC.

The chain employs TRBV4-1 and TRBJ2-1; no definite D call. Germline assignment: CDR1 MGHRA and CDR2 YSYEKL. The V end was cut by 2 bases, the J end by 2 bases, with 13 bases between. The CDR3 runs 16 residues. This CDR3 is CASSQTPGSTYNEQFF. The DNA of the CDR3 is TGCGCCAGCAGCCAAACCCCAGGTAGCACCTACAATGAGCAGTTCTTC.

The CDR3 protein is CASSLELAEKQFF. CDR3 nucleotides: TGTGCCAGCAGCCTCGAACTAGCGGAGAAGCAGTTCTTC. The chain carries TRBV6-4 and TRBJ2-1; 8 nucleotides agree with TRBD2. Germline-derived CDR1 and CDR2 are MRHNA and SNTAGT. The V segment lost 6 bases and the J segment 11 bases; nucleotides outside the gene matches: 9. This CDR3 has 13 amino acids.

This clone was seen a handful of times. J is TRBJ1-4 and V is TRBV25-1, with 7 bases aligning to TRBD1. CDR1 is MGHDK, CDR2 SYGVNS, per germline. V shed 3 bases and J 7 bases; nucleotides not matched to a gene: 5. The CDR3 totals 14 residues. The CDR3 loop is CASSDGRGGEKLFF. The CDR3 coding sequence is TGTGCCAGCAGTGACGGCAGGGGGGGTGAAAAACTGTTTTTT. The variable domain in full, with the rest retrieved from reference TRBV25-1 and TRBJ1-4, is EADIYQTPRYLVIGTGKKITLECSQTMGHDKMYWYQQDPGMELHLIHYSYGVNSTEKGDLSSESTVSRIRTEHFPLTLESARPSHTSQYLCASSDGRGGEKLFFGSGTQLSVL.

This chain joins TRBV9 and TRBJ2-2, with D possibly TRBD2 on 6 matching bases. Germline values: CDR1 SGDLS, CDR2 YYNGEE. There are 13 residues in the CDR3. V was cut by 2 bases and J by 4 bases, with 6 bases left in between. For the CDR3, the DNA is TGTGCCAGCAGCGTCGGGGGCACCGGGGAGCTGTTTTTT. It specifies CASSVGGTGELFF.

This chain connects TRBV7-9 to TRBJ2-1; 9 positions match TRBD2. The junction had 9 bases not matched to a gene; V was cut back by 5 bases and J by 4 bases. The CDR3 has 16 residues. Germline V gives CDR1 SEHNR, CDR2 FQNEAQ (reference sequence). DNA for the CDR3: TGTGCCAGCAGCCCCGGGGCTAGCGGGACGTACAATGAGCAGTTCTTC. It is translated as CASSPGASGTYNEQFF. Full variable domain (missing parts from reference TRBV7-9 and TRBJ2-1): DTGVSQNPRHKITKRGQNVTFRCDPISEHNRLYWYRQTLGQGPEFLTYFQNEAQLEKSRLLSDRFSAERPKGSFSTLEIQRTEQGDSAMYLCASSPGASGTYNEQFFGPGTRLTVL.

The J gene is TRBJ2-4, the V gene TRBV2; TRBD1 matches at 7 bases. There are 14 residues in the CDR3. The ends lost 9 bases at V and 6 bases at J; junction bases unmatched: 11. Germline V gives CDR1 SNHLY, CDR2 FYNNEI. The CDR3 reads CASGAGTVRNIQYF. CDR3 DNA sequence: TGTGCCAGTGGTGCAGGGACAGTAAGAAACATTCAGTACTTC.

The V gene is TRBV27, the J gene TRBJ2-2, with 11 positions matching TRBD2. After removal of 3 bases from V and 7 bases from J, the junction contained 4 bases not matched to a gene. Germline V gene lookup returns CDR1 MNHEY and CDR2 SMNVEV (reference sequence). The CDR3 runs 15 residues. The CDR3 region is CASSFLAGGGGELFF. CDR3 in DNA: TGTGCCAGCAGTTTCCTAGCGGGGGGTGGCGGGGAGCTGTTTTTT.

The chain combines TRBV5-5 with TRBJ2-7; the D gene is possibly TRBD2 (6 bases). The CDR3 consists of 15 residues. The ends were cut back, 3 bases at V and 3 bases at J, with 16 bases in the middle. The germline CDR1 and CDR2 sequences are SGHKS and YYEKEE (reference sequence). CDR3 residues: CASSWALGGNYEQYF. Written as DNA, the CDR3 is TGTGCCAGCAGCTGGGCCCTCGGCGGGAACTACGAGCAGTACTTC.

This clone was counted a few times. The J gene is TRBJ1-2, the V gene TRBV6-1, with D possibly being TRBD1 (6 bases). Trimming pared 1 base from V and 4 bases from J, leaving 7 bases between. CDR3 size: 13 residues. The germline gives CDR1 MNHNS, CDR2 SASEGT. The CDR3 loop reads CASSEVQGYGYTF. For the CDR3, the DNA is TGTGCCAGCAGTGAAGTACAGGGCTATGGCTACACCTTC.

The chain links TRBV7-2 to TRBJ2-7, with D tentatively TRBD2 (6 bases). The V end lost 1 base, the J end lost 6 bases, and 16 bases lay between the germline ends. The CDR3 sequence is 15 residues long. Germline loops: CDR1 SGHTA, CDR2 FQGNSA. Here the CDR3 DNA reads TGTGCCAGCAGCTTAGGGGCGGGGCTGTTTATCGAGCAGTACTTC. Its translation is CASSLGAGLFIEQYF.